This passage covers 5 T cell receptor beta chains from one sample sequenced in a study of blood T cells in healthy people across ages. The second PCR ran about 6 to 11 cycles with a sample-barcoded 5' primer and J-beta primers. A single record per CDR3 protein comes from TCRdb applying MiXCR to the 5' RACE reads. The repertoire includes 1.5 million to 2 million distinct CDR3 sequences, 28% of them detected once, and less than 9.5% sits in the top ten. Sequencing input: blood. The receptor set was obtained from a woman between 25 and 40 years old in good health.

This clonotype was seen once. A much bigger clone sits one base away, suggesting this may be a read error. V is TRBV29-1 and J is TRBJ2-1; D not certain. In germline, CDR1 is SQVTM, CDR2 ANQGSEA. This CDR3 is built from 13 residues. As DNA, the CDR3 is TGCGGCGTGGGTAAGATGTATATGAATGAGCAGTTCTTC. Translating it yields CGVGKMYMNEQFF.

This chain links TRBV20-1 with TRBJ2-7, with TRBD1 matching 7 bases. Germline V gene lookup returns CDR1 DFQATT and CDR2 SNEGSKA (reference sequence). Trimming took 6 bases from V and 2 from J; bases not matched to a gene: 16. CDR3 length: 16 amino acids. The CDR3, as DNA: TGCAGTGCCCTGGACAAGGGCAGGGGGAACCCCTACGAGCAGTACTTC. It yields the protein CSALDKGRGNPYEQYF.

As regards this clonotype: This may be a read error, as it is one base from a much larger clone. The V gene is TRBV20-1, the J gene TRBJ2-1; 10 nucleotides agree with TRBD1. Germline lookup yields CDR1 DFQATT and CDR2 SNEGSKA (reference sequence). This CDR3 spans 13 amino acids. J was trimmed by 10 bases and V by 6 bases; bases with no gene match: 9. The CDR3 loop reads CSASRDRGYEQFF. CDR3 nucleotide sequence: TGCAGTGCCAGCCGGGACAGGGGTTACGAGCAGTTCTTC.

This clonotype was detected once. This chain uses TRBV18 with TRBJ1-5; 8 positions agree with TRBD1. V dropped 6 bases and J dropped 7; count of bases not matched to a gene: 8. This CDR3 region has 14 residues. From germline, CDR1 is KGHSH and CDR2 LQKENI. CDR3 amino acids: CASSPGQGQQPQHF. The DNA for the CDR3 is TGTGCCAGCTCCCCTGGACAGGGCCAGCAGCCCCAGCATTTT.

This clonotype was detected only a few times. The V and J genes are TRBV11-2 and TRBJ1-3; D remains unclear. Trimming pared 6 bases from V and 2 bases from J, leaving 23 bases between. The germline V gene has CDR1 SGHAT and CDR2 FQNNGV. The CDR3 covers 18 residues. The CDR3 DNA reads TGTGCCAGCAGACCAGCCTACGGAAGGGAGTACACTGGAAACACCATATATTTT. Translating it yields CASRPAYGREYTGNTIYF.